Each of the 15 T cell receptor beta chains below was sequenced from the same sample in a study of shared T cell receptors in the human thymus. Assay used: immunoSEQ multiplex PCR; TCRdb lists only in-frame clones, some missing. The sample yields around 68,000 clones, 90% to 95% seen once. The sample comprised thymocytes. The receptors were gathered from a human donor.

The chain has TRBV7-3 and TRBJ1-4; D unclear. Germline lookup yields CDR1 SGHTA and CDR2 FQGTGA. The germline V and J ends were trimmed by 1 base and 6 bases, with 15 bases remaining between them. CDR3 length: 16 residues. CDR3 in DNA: TGTGCCAGCAGCTTAAATGCGAAGAGTTTTGATGAAAAACTGTTTTTT. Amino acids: CASSLNAKSFDEKLFF.

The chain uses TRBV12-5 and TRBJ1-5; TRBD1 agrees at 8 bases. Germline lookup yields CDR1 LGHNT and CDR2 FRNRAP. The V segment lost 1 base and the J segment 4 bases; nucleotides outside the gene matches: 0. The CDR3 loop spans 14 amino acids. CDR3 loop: CASGLGTGNQPQHF. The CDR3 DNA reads TGTGCTAGTGGTTTGGGGACAGGGAATCAGCCCCAGCATTTT.

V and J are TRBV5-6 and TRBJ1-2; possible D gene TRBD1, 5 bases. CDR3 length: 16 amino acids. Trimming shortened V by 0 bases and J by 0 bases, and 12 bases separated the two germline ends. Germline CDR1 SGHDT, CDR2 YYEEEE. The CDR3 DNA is TGTGCCAGCAGCTTGGCCTACAGGAGTGCTAACTATGGCTACACCTTC. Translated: CASSLAYRSANYGYTF.

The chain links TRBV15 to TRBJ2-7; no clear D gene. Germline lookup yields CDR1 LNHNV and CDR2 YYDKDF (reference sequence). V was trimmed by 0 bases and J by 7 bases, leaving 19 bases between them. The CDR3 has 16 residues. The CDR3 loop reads CATSRESKTTVEEQYF. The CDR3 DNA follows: TGTGCCACCAGCAGAGAGTCTAAAACGACCGTGGAGGAGCAGTACTTC.

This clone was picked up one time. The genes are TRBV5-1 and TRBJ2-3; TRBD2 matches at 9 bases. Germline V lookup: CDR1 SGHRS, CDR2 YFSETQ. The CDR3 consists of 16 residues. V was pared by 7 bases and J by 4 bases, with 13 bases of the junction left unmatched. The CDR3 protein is CASGDGAGGPPDTQYF. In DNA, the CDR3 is TGCGCCAGCGGAGATGGGGCGGGGGGGCCCCCAGATACGCAGTATTTT.

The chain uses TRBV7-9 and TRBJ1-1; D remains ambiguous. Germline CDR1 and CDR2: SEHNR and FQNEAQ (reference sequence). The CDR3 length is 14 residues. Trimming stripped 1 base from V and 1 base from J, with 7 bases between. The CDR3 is CASSLVTQNTEAFF. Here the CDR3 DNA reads TGTGCCAGCAGCTTAGTTACCCAGAACACTGAAGCTTTCTTT.

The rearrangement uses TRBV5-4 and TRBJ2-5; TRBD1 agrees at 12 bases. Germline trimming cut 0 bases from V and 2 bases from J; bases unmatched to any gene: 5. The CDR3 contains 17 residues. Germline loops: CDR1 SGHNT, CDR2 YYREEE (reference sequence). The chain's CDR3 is CASSLVGQGARQETQYF. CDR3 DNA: TGTGCCAGCAGCTTGGTGGGACAGGGGGCTCGGCAAGAGACCCAGTACTTC.

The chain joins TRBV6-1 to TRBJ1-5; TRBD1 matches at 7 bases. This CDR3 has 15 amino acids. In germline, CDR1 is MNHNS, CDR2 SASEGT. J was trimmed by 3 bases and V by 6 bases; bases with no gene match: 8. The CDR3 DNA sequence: TGTGCCAGCAGAATGAGGGGGCGAAACAATCAGCCCCAGCATTTT. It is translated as CASRMRGRNNQPQHF.

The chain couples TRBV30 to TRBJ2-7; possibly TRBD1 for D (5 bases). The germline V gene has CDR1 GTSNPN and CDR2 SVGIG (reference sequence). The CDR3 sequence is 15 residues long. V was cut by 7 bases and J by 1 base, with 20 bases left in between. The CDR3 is CASELRREYSYEQYF. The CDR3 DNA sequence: TGTGCCTCCGAACTCCGCAGGGAATATTCCTACGAGCAGTACTTC.

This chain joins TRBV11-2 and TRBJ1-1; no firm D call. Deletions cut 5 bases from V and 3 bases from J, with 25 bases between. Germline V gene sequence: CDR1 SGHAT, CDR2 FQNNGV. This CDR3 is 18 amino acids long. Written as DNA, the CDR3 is TGTGCCAGCAGCCAAGAGGCGCGGCGGTATGTGGTGGACACTGAAGCTTTCTTT. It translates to CASSQEARRYVVDTEAFF.

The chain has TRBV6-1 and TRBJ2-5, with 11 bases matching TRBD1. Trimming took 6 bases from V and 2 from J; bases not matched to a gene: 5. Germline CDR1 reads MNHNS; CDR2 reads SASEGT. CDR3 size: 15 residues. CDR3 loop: CASRMGQGDQETQYF. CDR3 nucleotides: TGTGCCAGCAGGATGGGACAGGGGGATCAAGAGACCCAGTACTTC.

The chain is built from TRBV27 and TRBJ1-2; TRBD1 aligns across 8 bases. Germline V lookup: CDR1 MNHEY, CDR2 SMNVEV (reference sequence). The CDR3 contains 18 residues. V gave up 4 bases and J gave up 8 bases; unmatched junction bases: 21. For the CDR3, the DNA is TGTGCCAGCAGTTACGGACAGGGCAAAACGCCCCCTCGGGGAGGCTACACCTTC. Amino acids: CASSYGQGKTPPRGGYTF.

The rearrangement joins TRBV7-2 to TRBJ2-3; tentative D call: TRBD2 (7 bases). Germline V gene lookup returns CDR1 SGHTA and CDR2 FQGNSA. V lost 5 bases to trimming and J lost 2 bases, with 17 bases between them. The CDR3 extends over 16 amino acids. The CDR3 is CASSAGARPVTDTQYF. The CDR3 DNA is TGTGCCAGCAGCGCGGGGGCTCGTCCCGTCACAGATACGCAGTATTTT.

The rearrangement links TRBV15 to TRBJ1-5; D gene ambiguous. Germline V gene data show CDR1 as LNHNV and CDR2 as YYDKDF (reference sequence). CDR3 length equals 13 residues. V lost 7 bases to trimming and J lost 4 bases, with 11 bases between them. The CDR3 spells CATTLGSNQPQHF. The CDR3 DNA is TGTGCCACCACCTTGGGGTCAAATCAGCCCCAGCATTTT.

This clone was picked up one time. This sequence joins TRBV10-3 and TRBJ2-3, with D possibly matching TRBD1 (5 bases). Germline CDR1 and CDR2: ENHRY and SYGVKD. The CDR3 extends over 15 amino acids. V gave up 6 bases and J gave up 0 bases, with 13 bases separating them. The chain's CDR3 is CAIRQGRNSTDTQYF. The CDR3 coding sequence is TGTGCCATCAGGCAGGGCAGGAATAGCACAGATACGCAGTATTTT.